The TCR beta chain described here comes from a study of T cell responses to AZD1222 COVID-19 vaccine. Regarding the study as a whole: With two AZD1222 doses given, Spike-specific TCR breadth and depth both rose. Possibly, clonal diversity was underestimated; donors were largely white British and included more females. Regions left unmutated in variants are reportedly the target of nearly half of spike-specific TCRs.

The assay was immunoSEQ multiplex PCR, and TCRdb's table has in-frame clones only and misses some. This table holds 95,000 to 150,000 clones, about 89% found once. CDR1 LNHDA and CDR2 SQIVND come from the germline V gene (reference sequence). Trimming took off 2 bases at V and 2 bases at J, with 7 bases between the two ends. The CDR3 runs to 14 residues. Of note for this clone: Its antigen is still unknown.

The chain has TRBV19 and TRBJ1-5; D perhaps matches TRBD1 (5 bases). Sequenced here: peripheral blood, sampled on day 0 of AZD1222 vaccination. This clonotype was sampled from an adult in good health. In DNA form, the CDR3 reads TGTGCCAGTAGTATACCCAGGGGCAATCAGCCCCAGCATTTT. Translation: CASSIPRGNQPQHF.